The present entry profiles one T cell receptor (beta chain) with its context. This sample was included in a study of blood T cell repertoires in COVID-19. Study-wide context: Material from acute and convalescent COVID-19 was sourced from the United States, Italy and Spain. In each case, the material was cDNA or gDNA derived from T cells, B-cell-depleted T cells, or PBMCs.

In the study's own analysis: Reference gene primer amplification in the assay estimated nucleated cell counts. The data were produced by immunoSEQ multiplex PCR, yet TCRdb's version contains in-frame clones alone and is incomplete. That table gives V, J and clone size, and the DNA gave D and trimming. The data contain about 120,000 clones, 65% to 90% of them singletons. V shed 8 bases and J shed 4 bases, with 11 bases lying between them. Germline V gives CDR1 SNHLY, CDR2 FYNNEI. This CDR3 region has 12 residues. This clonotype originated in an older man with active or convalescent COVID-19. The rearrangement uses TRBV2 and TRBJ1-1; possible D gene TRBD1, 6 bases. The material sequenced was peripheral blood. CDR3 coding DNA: TGTGCCAGCGATAGAGGGGGCACTGAAGCTTTCTTT. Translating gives CASDRGGTEAFF.